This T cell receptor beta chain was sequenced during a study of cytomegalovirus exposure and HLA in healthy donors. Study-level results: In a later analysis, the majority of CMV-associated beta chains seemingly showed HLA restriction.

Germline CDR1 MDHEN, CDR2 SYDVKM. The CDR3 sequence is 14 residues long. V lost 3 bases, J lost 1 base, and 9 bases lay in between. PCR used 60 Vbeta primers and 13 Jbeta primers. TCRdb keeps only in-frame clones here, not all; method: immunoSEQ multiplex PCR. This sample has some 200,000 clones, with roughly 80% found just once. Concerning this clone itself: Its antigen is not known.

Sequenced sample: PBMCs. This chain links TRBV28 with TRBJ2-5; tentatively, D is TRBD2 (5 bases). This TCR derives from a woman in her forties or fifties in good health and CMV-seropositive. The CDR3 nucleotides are TGTGCCAGCAGTTTTATGGACTCCCAAGAGACCCAGTACTTC. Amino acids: CASSFMDSQETQYF.